This T cell receptor beta chain stems from a study of OX40 agonist ivuxolimab in advanced cancers. Deletions cut 5 bases from V and 7 bases from J, with 24 bases between. From germline, CDR1 is SGHKS and CDR2 YYEKEE (reference sequence). The CDR3 extends over 17 amino acids. General study points: Certain nonresponders additionally had low normalized T-cell clonal expansion. In the 0.1 to 3.0 mg/kg range, CD4+ and CD8+ blood T cells had expanded clonally by week 6.

As regards this clone: Its matching antigen is unknown.

Using immunoSEQ multiplex PCR, the repertoire was profiled, and TCRdb retains in-frame clones only, with some absent. The table includes 96,000 or so clones, about 90% detected once. The sample consisted of CD4+ or CD8+ T cells sorted from blood, taken in a trial of the OX40 agonist ivuxolimab. The gene calls are TRBV5-5 and TRBJ2-2; D uncertain. The sequence was collected from an adult with an advanced solid tumor such as melanoma, head and neck, liver or kidney cancer. CDR3 sequence reads: CASSLAPNIGRIGELFF. CDR3 DNA sequence: TGTGCCAGCAGTTTAGCCCCAAACATTGGACGGATCGGGGAGCTGTTTTTT.